The next 25 T cell receptor beta chains were all read from a single sample in a study of identical twins. MiXCR was run by TCRdb on the 5' RACE reads, yielding one entry per CDR3 protein. Of 1,800,000 or so distinct CDR3 sequences listed, more than 30% are singletons. Sequencing input: cord blood. These receptors were taken from a newborn girl in good health.

The chain recombines TRBV5-6 with TRBJ2-1, with D unclear. CDR3 length: 15 amino acids. Germline-derived CDR1 and CDR2 are SGHDT and YYEEEE. The germline V and J ends were trimmed by 2 bases and 0 bases, with 9 bases remaining between them. The CDR3 spells CASSFGVGSYNEQFF. CDR3 DNA: TGTGCCAGCAGCTTTGGGGTAGGCTCCTACAATGAGCAGTTCTTC.

This clonotype has more than one count but fewer than ten. The rearrangement links TRBV9 to TRBJ1-5; maybe TRBD1 (5 bases). Germline assignment: CDR1 SGDLS and CDR2 YYNGEE. V lost 4 bases to trimming and J lost 3 bases, with 11 bases between them. This CDR3 region has 14 residues. CDR3 nucleotide sequence: TGTGCCAGCAGCTCGGACACCTCCAATCAGCCCCAGCATTTT. This sequence encodes CASSSDTSNQPQHF.

This chain connects TRBV4-2 to TRBJ2-2, with TRBD2 matching over 12 bases. Germline lookup yields CDR1 LGHNA and CDR2 YNFKEQ. After removal of 1 base from V and 0 bases from J, the junction contained 0 bases not matched to a gene. The CDR3 consists of 17 residues. In DNA, the CDR3 is TGTGCCAGCAGCCAAGGACTAGCGGGAGCGAACACCGGGGAGCTGTTTTTT. Residues: CASSQGLAGANTGELFF.

The chain uses TRBV13 and TRBJ2-2, with 10 bases matching TRBD2. The CDR3 length is 15 residues. Trimming at V came to 7 bases and at J to 4 bases, leaving 6 bases not matched to a gene. Germline V lookup: CDR1 PRHDT, CDR2 FYEKMQ (reference sequence). The CDR3 region is CASTLGLAVTGELFF. In DNA, the CDR3 is TGTGCCAGCACCCTCGGACTAGCGGTCACCGGGGAGCTGTTTTTT.

This chain joins TRBV4-2 and TRBJ2-7; 12 bases map to TRBD2. V lost 4 bases and J lost 2; bases outside the gene matches: 6. CDR3 length equals 16 residues. Germline loops: CDR1 LGHNA, CDR2 YNFKEQ. The CDR3 region is CASSPETSGGAYEQYF. The CDR3 coding sequence is TGTGCCAGCAGCCCCGAGACTAGCGGGGGCGCCTACGAGCAGTACTTC.

V gene TRBV15 combines with J gene TRBJ1-1, with D tentatively TRBD1 (6 bases). Trimming removed 6 bases from V and 2 bases from J, with 10 bases in between. CDR1 and CDR2 from the germline V gene are LNHNV and YYDKDF (reference sequence). The length of the CDR3 is 13 residues. CDR3 nucleotides: TGTGCCACCAGTACAGGGAGAAACACTGAAGCTTTCTTT. Residues: CATSTGRNTEAFF.

This clonotype has more than one count but fewer than ten. The V and J genes are TRBV2 and TRBJ2-1; D may be TRBD2 (6 bases). V was clipped by 9 bases and J by 4 bases, with 16 bases between them. Per germline, CDR1 SNHLY and CDR2 FYNNEI. The CDR3 length is 14 residues. The CDR3 loop reads CASHELGTYNEQFF. In DNA, the CDR3 is TGTGCCAGTCACGAACTGGGGACTTACAATGAGCAGTTCTTC.

V gene TRBV12-3 or TRBV12-4 combines with J gene TRBJ1-5; unclear D gene. The V gene lost 5 bases and the J gene lost 9 bases, with 14 bases spanning the gap. The CDR3 runs 13 residues. In DNA, the CDR3 is TGTGCCAGCAGTATTATTCGTGGACGGCCCCAGCATTTT. It encodes CASSIIRGRPQHF.

J is TRBJ2-7 and V is TRBV20-1, with 11 bases identical to TRBD2. Germline CDR1 reads DFQATT; CDR2 reads SNEGSKA (reference sequence). J gave up 7 bases and V 4 bases, and 9 bases lay outside the gene matches. The CDR3 extends over 14 amino acids. The CDR3 protein is CSAKRLAGHSEQYF. CDR3 DNA: TGCAGTGCTAAAAGACTAGCGGGACACAGTGAGCAGTACTTC.

The CDR3 loop is CASSLEGGGFDEQYF. For the CDR3, the DNA is TGCGCCAGCAGCTTGGAGGGCGGGGGGTTCGATGAGCAGTACTTC. This chain connects TRBV5-1 to TRBJ2-7; 8 nucleotides agree with TRBD2. This CDR3 has 15 amino acids. Trimming cost V 0 bases and J 7 bases; bases outside gene matches: 9. The germline CDR1 and CDR2 sequences are SGHRS and YFSETQ.

This clonotype was counted between two and nine times. The chain uses TRBV5-6 and TRBJ1-5; the match to TRBD1 covers 7 bases. CDR3 length: 14 residues. Trimming removed 2 bases from V and 3 bases from J; junction bases left unmatched: 2. Germline CDR1 and CDR2: SGHDT and YYEEEE. CDR3: CASSFTGANQPQHF. The DNA of the CDR3 is TGTGCCAGCAGCTTTACAGGGGCCAATCAGCCCCAGCATTTT.

This clonotype appeared once. This chain uses TRBV7-9 with TRBJ2-5; D not certain. TRBJ2-7 explains the end of the DNA better; the J call may be wrong. The CDR3 length is 15 residues. The germline V gene encodes CDR1 SEHNR and CDR2 FQNEAQ (reference sequence). The CDR3 reads CASSQPDRPQGEQYF. The CDR3 nucleotides are TGTGCCAGCAGCCAACCGGACCGCCCCCAAGGCGAGCAGTACTTC.

Notes on this clonotype: The junction does not match germline at one end; this may be a read error. The V and J genes are TRBV4-1 and TRBJ2-2; 9 bases line up with TRBD2. Germline assignment: CDR1 MGHRA and CDR2 YSYEKL. The CDR3 sequence is 16 residues long. CDR3 sequence reads: CASSPSGGPNTGELFF. DNA for the CDR3: TGCGCTAGCAGCCCGAGCGGGGGGCCAAACACCGGGGAGCTGTTTTTT.

CDR3 region: CASSSFKSGYREKNTEAFF. The CDR3 nucleotides read TGTGCCAGCAGCTCGTTTAAGTCAGGTTACCGGGAAAAAAACACTGAAGCTTTCTTT. The chain recombines TRBV7-9 with TRBJ1-1; D is undetermined. The ends were cut back, 4 bases at V and 2 bases at J, with 26 bases in the middle. This CDR3 contains 19 residues. Per germline, CDR1 SEHNR and CDR2 FQNEAQ (reference sequence).

For this clonotype: This may come from a read error, since a much larger clone is one base off. The rearrangement uses TRBV10-3 and TRBJ2-3; TRBD1 or TRBD2 may be the D gene (5 bases each). From germline, CDR1 is ENHRY and CDR2 SYGVKD. This CDR3 has 13 residues. Written as DNA, the CDR3 is TGTGCCATCATGAGGACTGTCACAGGTACGCAGTATTTT. It codes for CAIMRTVTGTQYF.

The rearrangement uses TRBV30 and TRBJ2-4, with 7 bases that match TRBD2. There are 14 residues in the CDR3. Germline values: CDR1 GTSNPN, CDR2 SVGIG (reference sequence). V was clipped by 3 bases and J by 7 bases; unmatched bases: 9. CDR3 residues: CAWRTAGEGNIQYF. The CDR3 DNA reads TGTGCCTGGAGAACTGCGGGAGAGGGTAACATTCAGTACTTC.

This clonotype was counted at least ten times. V and J are TRBV29-1 and TRBJ2-5; 11 bases are a match to TRBD1. This CDR3 has 12 amino acids. Per the germline V gene, CDR1 is SQVTM and CDR2 is ANQGSEA. Trimming took 8 bases from V and 6 from J; bases not matched to a gene: 5. CDR3 sequence: CSMRDRGKTQYF. CDR3 coding DNA: TGCAGCATGCGGGACAGGGGGAAGACCCAGTACTTC.

This clonotype was recorded a few times. The V gene is TRBV5-1, the J gene TRBJ1-6, with TRBD1 matching over 8 bases. The germline V gene encodes CDR1 SGHRS and CDR2 YFSETQ. With 2 bases clipped from V and 8 bases from J, the junction kept 6 bases outside the gene matches. This CDR3 contains 15 residues. CDR3 amino acids: CASSFGQGRYSPLHF. The CDR3 nucleotides read TGCGCCAGCAGCTTCGGACAGGGACGTTATTCACCCCTCCACTTT.

Only a few counts were recorded for this clonotype. The genes are TRBV28 and TRBJ2-3; 10 bases are a match to TRBD2. The CDR3 runs 14 residues. The germline V gene has CDR1 MDHEN and CDR2 SYDVKM. V trimming: 6 bases; J trimming: 6 bases; junction bases outside the gene matches: 6. The CDR3 region is CASSYSGRLDTQYF. The CDR3 nucleotides are TGTGCCAGCAGCTATAGCGGGAGGTTGGATACGCAGTATTTT.

CDR3 residues: CASSQGGVGNEKLFF. The CDR3 DNA sequence: TGCGCCAGCAGCCAAGGCGGGGTTGGGAATGAAAAACTGTTTTTT. The chain recombines TRBV4-1 with TRBJ1-4; D is uncertain. Germline V gene sequence: CDR1 MGHRA, CDR2 YSYEKL. V was shortened by 1 base and J by 5 bases, with 11 bases between the two germline ends. This CDR3 region has 15 residues.

Note on this clonotype: A much larger clone is a single base away; this may be a read error. The chain couples TRBV20-1 to TRBJ2-7; 11 nucleotides line up with TRBD2. CDR3 size: 14 residues. Losses at the gene ends were 2 bases for V and 7 bases for J; bases not matched to a gene: 7. Germline loops: CDR1 DFQATT, CDR2 SNEGSKA (reference sequence). Here the CDR3 DNA reads TGCAGTGCTAGACGTAGCGGGAGGGCCCATGAGCAGTACTTC. Its translation: CSARRSGRAHEQYF.

This rearrangement joins TRBV27 to TRBJ2-4, with D perhaps assigned TRBD1 or TRBD2 (6 bases each). The CDR3 contains 17 residues. Germline V gene data show CDR1 as MNHEY and CDR2 as SMNVEV (reference sequence). V was pared by 1 base and J by 1 base, with 14 bases between. The chain's CDR3 is CASSLFSGGPAKNIQYF. Here the CDR3 DNA reads TGTGCCAGCAGTTTATTTTCCGGGGGCCCGGCCAAAAACATTCAGTACTTC.

This clonotype was counted between two and nine times. The chain couples TRBV29-1 to TRBJ2-5, with TRBD2 as a possible D gene (8 bases). V dropped 6 bases and J dropped 11 bases, with 19 bases sitting between them. The length of the CDR3 is 12 residues. The germline V gene has CDR1 SQVTM and CDR2 ANQGSEA. CDR3 sequence: CSVGLGGNEQYF. CDR3 nucleotide sequence: TGCAGCGTGGGACTAGGGGGCAATGAGCAGTACTTC.

The chain recombines TRBV24-1 with TRBJ2-3, with 8 bases lining up with TRBD2. The CDR3 loop spans 16 amino acids. Germline trimming cut 0 bases from V and 2 bases from J; bases unmatched to any gene: 3. Per germline, CDR1 KGHDR and CDR2 SFDVKD. The CDR3 loop reads CATSDLPGGNTDTQYF. The CDR3 nucleotides are TGTGCCACCAGTGATTTGCCGGGAGGGAACACAGATACGCAGTATTTT.

The chain recombines TRBV7-2 with TRBJ1-1; 10 bases are shared with TRBD1. The CDR3 sequence is 14 residues long. Germline-derived CDR1 and CDR2 are SGHTA and FQGNSA. The ends lost 8 bases at V and 4 bases at J; junction bases unmatched: 7. The DNA of the CDR3 is TGTGCCAGCCTGGGGGACAGGGGCATCACTGAAGCTTTCTTT. Translated, it gives CASLGDRGITEAFF.